This T cell receptor beta chain was found in a study of PD-1 blockade in classical Hodgkin lymphoma. Relapse after autologous stem cell transplantation occurred in every patient, and brentuximab vedotin exposure varied. The protocol was immunoSEQ multiplex PCR, while the TCRdb copy is restricted to in-frame clones and leaves out a portion. The sample records 20,000 to 25,000 clones, around 80% being singletons. Germline V gene sequence: CDR1 MDHEN, CDR2 SYDVKM. The V end lost 6 bases, the J end lost 7 bases, and 22 bases lay between the germline ends. The CDR3 extends over 16 amino acids. Sequenced here: peripheral blood mononuclear cells (PBMCs), sampled before the second cycle of nivolumab. This sequence originates from a human donor with classical Hodgkin lymphoma. The chain has TRBV28 and TRBJ2-1; TRBD1 or TRBD2 may be the D gene (6 bases each). The CDR3 nucleotides read TGTGCCAGCAGGCCCTTTTTGACTAGGGGGGCGAATGAGCAGTTCTTC. It is translated as CASRPFLTRGANEQFF.